Listed here are 16 T cell receptor beta chains from one sample, sequenced in a study of control samples from healthy donors and cancer patients. Sequenced by immunoSEQ multiplex PCR; TCRdb stores in-frame clones only, minus some. The table lists under 200,000 clones. Sequenced material: blood. These TCRs come from a woman aged 25 to 45 in good health.

The chain is built from TRBV3-1 (or the pseudogene TRBV3-2) and TRBJ2-5; TRBD2 matches 11 bases. The germline V gene encodes CDR1 LGHDT and CDR2 YNNKEL (reference sequence). This CDR3 is 20 amino acids long. J gave up 2 bases and V 0 bases, and 14 bases lay outside the gene matches. The CDR3 nucleotides read TGTGCCAGCAGCCAAGATAAGGGACTAGCGGATCAAACTCCTCAAGAGACCCAGTACTTC. As protein: CASSQDKGLADQTPQETQYF.

V gene TRBV7-8 combines with J gene TRBJ2-3, with D possibly being TRBD1 or TRBD2 (5 bases each). The CDR3 covers 16 residues. Trimming took 1 base from V and 4 from J, leaving 15 bases between them. Germline V gene lookup returns CDR1 SGHVS and CDR2 FQNEAQ. CDR3 in DNA: TGTGCCAGCAGCTTAGGGCGGGCAGGGCCTTCAGATACGCAGTATTTT. It translates to CASSLGRAGPSDTQYF.

The V gene is TRBV6-2 or TRBV6-3, the J gene TRBJ1-2; TRBD1 might be the D (6 bases). V was pared by 2 bases and J by 8 bases, with 15 bases between. This CDR3 has 14 residues. Germline values: CDR1 MNHEY, CDR2 SVGEGT. CDR3 sequence (DNA): TGTGCCAGCAGTTACCGGGACATACTACTAGGCTACACCTTC. This codes for CASSYRDILLGYTF.

The genes are TRBV2 and TRBJ2-7; D gene uncertain. Germline loops: CDR1 SNHLY, CDR2 FYNNEI. This CDR3 has 13 amino acids. V was pared by 2 bases and J by 4 bases, with 9 bases between. CDR3 sequence (DNA): TGTGCCAGCAGTGAACTTGGACCTTACGAGCAGTACTTC. It translates to CASSELGPYEQYF.

The chain combines TRBV6-2 or TRBV6-3 with TRBJ1-5; the D gene is possibly TRBD1 (5 bases). Germline CDR1 MNHEY, CDR2 SVGEGT. This CDR3 spans 13 amino acids. V dropped 6 bases and J dropped 4 bases, with 10 bases sitting between them. CDR3 DNA sequence: TGTGCCAGCAGCCTAGACAGAAATCAGCCCCAGCATTTT. As protein: CASSLDRNQPQHF.

The J gene is TRBJ1-4, the V gene TRBV28, with D possibly TRBD1 on 5 matching bases. The CDR3 consists of 16 residues. From germline, CDR1 is MDHEN and CDR2 SYDVKM. V lost 4 bases and J 7 bases, leaving 19 bases between the germline ends. In DNA form, the CDR3 reads TGTGCCAGCAGTTCCGCCAGGGAAGTGATTGGTGAAAAACTGTTTTTT. Encoded protein: CASSSAREVIGEKLFF.

The CDR3, as DNA: TGTGCCAGCCAGGGGGGATACCAGCCCCAGCATTTT. Its translation is CASQGGYQPQHF. The V call is TRBV12-3 or TRBV12-4, the J call TRBJ1-5, with 7 bases lining up with TRBD1. The CDR3 has 12 amino acids. V was pared by 8 bases and J by 7 bases, with 5 bases of the junction left unmatched.

The rearrangement joins TRBV5-6 to TRBJ1-3; D may be TRBD1 (5 bases). Germline-derived CDR1 and CDR2 are SGHDT and YYEEEE. CDR3 length equals 18 residues. The V and J ends lost 6 bases and 0 bases respectively, with 22 bases between them. Here the CDR3 DNA reads TGTGCCAGCACCTCCTGGTGGAGGGGTCAATCCTCTGGAAACACCATATATTTT. It codes for CASTSWWRGQSSGNTIYF.

The rearrangement joins TRBV6-2 or TRBV6-3 to TRBJ1-2; 7 bases align to TRBD1. Germline V CDR1 and CDR2: MNHEY, SVGEGT. V shed 0 bases and J 3 bases; nucleotides not matched to a gene: 7. This CDR3 contains 16 residues. The CDR3 loop is CASSYSLKGADYGYTF. For the CDR3, the DNA is TGTGCCAGCAGTTACTCTCTTAAGGGGGCTGACTATGGCTACACCTTC.

The chain employs TRBV5-1 and TRBJ1-2; TRBD1 might be the D (6 bases). V lost 0 bases and J 6 bases, leaving 15 bases between the germline ends. This CDR3 contains 15 residues. Germline V lookup: CDR1 SGHRS, CDR2 YFSETQ. The CDR3 here is CASSLVAGGRDGYTF. The CDR3 DNA is TGCGCCAGCAGCTTGGTGGCGGGGGGCAGGGATGGCTACACCTTC.

V is TRBV19 and J is TRBJ2-7, with D unresolved. There are 14 residues in the CDR3. Germline loops: CDR1 LNHDA, CDR2 SQIVND (reference sequence). Trimming cost V 3 bases and J 2 bases, with 11 bases left between them. The CDR3 coding sequence is TGTGCCAGTAGTATGACTGCTGGACCCTACGAGCAGTACTTC. Its translation: CASSMTAGPYEQYF.

The chain is built from TRBV7-9 and TRBJ1-4; D not certain. Trimming removed 4 bases from V and 1 base from J, with 7 bases in between. Germline V gives CDR1 SEHNR, CDR2 FQNEAQ (reference sequence). This CDR3 is built from 14 residues. As DNA, the CDR3 is TGTGCCAGCAGCTACACAGTAACTAATGAAAAACTGTTTTTT. This translates into CASSYTVTNEKLFF.

This chain connects TRBV7-8 to TRBJ1-6, with D possibly being TRBD1 (5 bases). Germline CDR1 and CDR2: SGHVS and FQNEAQ. This CDR3 has 19 amino acids. V was shortened by 0 bases and J by 1 base, with 16 bases between the two germline ends. The CDR3 is CASSLAPRQAGSYNSPLHF. Written as DNA, the CDR3 is TGTGCCAGCAGCTTAGCCCCCAGGCAGGCAGGGTCCTATAATTCACCCCTCCACTTT.

The chain joins TRBV5-8 to TRBJ2-1; D is uncertain. Germline V gene sequence: CDR1 SGHTS, CDR2 YDEGEE. This CDR3 contains 15 residues. The ends were cut back, 5 bases at V and 0 bases at J, with 12 bases in the middle. CDR3 loop: CASRPGFSSYNEQFF. Here the CDR3 DNA reads TGTGCCAGCAGGCCTGGATTTAGCTCCTACAATGAGCAGTTCTTC.

The chain joins TRBV28 to TRBJ1-2, with 7 bases aligning to TRBD1. The V and J ends lost 7 bases and 8 bases, in that order; junction bases with no gene match: 7. The CDR3 contains 12 residues. CDR1 is MDHEN, CDR2 SYDVKM, per germline. The CDR3, as DNA: TGTGCCAGCAACCCTAACAGGGGAGGCTACACCTTC. Its translation: CASNPNRGGYTF.

The CDR3 DNA is TGTGCCAGCGGAACAGACAGGGGGCCCTACAATGAGCAGTTCTTC. Protein sequence: CASGTDRGPYNEQFF. The chain joins TRBV6-5 to TRBJ2-1; 10 bases line up with TRBD1. Germline CDR1 and CDR2: MNHEY and SVGAGI. This CDR3 region has 15 residues. After removal of 8 bases from V and 2 bases from J, the junction contained 6 bases not matched to a gene.